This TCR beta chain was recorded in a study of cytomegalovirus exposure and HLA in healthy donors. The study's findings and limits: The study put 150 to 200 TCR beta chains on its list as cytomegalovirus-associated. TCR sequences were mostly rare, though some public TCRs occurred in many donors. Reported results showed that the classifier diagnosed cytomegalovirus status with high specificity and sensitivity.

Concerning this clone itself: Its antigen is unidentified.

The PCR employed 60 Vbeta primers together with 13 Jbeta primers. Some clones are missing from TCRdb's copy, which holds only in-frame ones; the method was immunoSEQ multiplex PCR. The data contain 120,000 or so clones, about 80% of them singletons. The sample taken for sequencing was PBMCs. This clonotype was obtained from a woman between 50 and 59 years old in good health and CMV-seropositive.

The CDR3 region is CASSPTSGSGGTGELFF. The CDR3 coding sequence is TGTGCCAGCAGCCCGACTAGCGGGAGTGGTGGCACCGGGGAGCTGTTTTTT. This chain joins TRBV5-4 and TRBJ2-2, with TRBD2 matching over 12 bases. V dropped 4 bases and J dropped 4; count of bases not matched to a gene: 8. Germline CDR1 SGHNT, CDR2 YYREEE (reference sequence). CDR3 length equals 17 residues.